A selection of T cell receptor beta chains follows, all from one sample in a study of CD4+ T cells in melanoma. Sequencing was performed with immunoSEQ multiplex PCR; in TCRdb, only in-frame clones are kept and a portion is missing. The sample gives about 9,600 clones, around 84% of which show up once; around 21% is in the top ten. The sample taken for sequencing was cells from a culture (not recorded whether cultured in vitro). All receptors come from a human donor with melanoma. CDR3s include the opening cysteine and the closing phenylalanine or tryptophan. Fields, in order: CDR3 protein, CDR3 DNA, V gene, clone size, J gene, D gene. The D gene is left open where the match is weak. Not every row has a clone size; where given, it reads once, few, many or a size class.

CDR3aa: CASSLSAGMNTEAFF; CDR3nt: TGTGCCAGCAGCTTATCGGCAGGAATGAACACTGAAGCTTTCTTT; v_gene: TRBV7-6; abundance: once; j_gene: TRBJ1-1; d_gene: -
CDR3aa: CASSSGQGKNTEAFF; CDR3nt: TGTGCCAGCAGTTCGGGACAGGGCAAGAACACTGAAGCTTTCTTT; v_gene: TRBV27; abundance: -; j_gene: TRBJ1-1; d_gene: TRBD1
CDR3aa: CASSLGASEEKLFF; CDR3nt: TGCGCCAGCAGCTTAGGGGCGTCCGAAGAAAAACTGTTTTTT; v_gene: TRBV5-1; abundance: -; j_gene: TRBJ1-4; d_gene: -
CDR3aa: CASRNSIDSGLYEQYF; CDR3nt: TGCGCCAGCAGAAACTCAATCGACAGCGGTCTCTACGAGCAGTACTTC; v_gene: TRBV5-1; abundance: -; j_gene: TRBJ2-7; d_gene: -
CDR3aa: CASSLERGNTIYF; CDR3nt: TGTGCCAGCAGCCTCGAGAGGGGCAACACCATATATTTT; v_gene: TRBV2; abundance: -; j_gene: TRBJ1-3; d_gene: -
CDR3aa: CASAPLFLGQGITTGELFF; CDR3nt: TGCGCCAGCGCCCCTTTGTTTCTTGGGCAGGGAATAACCACCGGGGAGCTGTTTTTT; v_gene: TRBV4-1; abundance: -; j_gene: TRBJ2-2; d_gene: -
CDR3aa: CASSDQTGRPEAFF; CDR3nt: TGTGCCAGCAGTGACCAGACAGGGCGGCCTGAAGCTTTCTTT; v_gene: TRBV2; abundance: -; j_gene: TRBJ1-1; d_gene: TRBD1
CDR3aa: CASSPRSSYNSPLHF; CDR3nt: TGTGCCAGCAGCCCAAGAAGCTCCTATAATTCACCCCTCCACTTT; v_gene: TRBV7-9; abundance: few; j_gene: TRBJ1-6; d_gene: -
CDR3aa: CASRVARTGDYDTQYF; CDR3nt: TGTGCCAGCAGAGTGGCTAGGACAGGGGACTATGATACGCAGTATTTT; v_gene: TRBV7-9; abundance: -; j_gene: TRBJ2-3; d_gene: TRBD1
CDR3aa: CASSLGGWQRRTDTQYF; CDR3nt: TGTGCCAGCAGCTTGGGTGGTTGGCAACGCCGCACAGATACGCAGTATTTT; v_gene: TRBV5-5; abundance: once; j_gene: TRBJ2-3; d_gene: -
CDR3aa: CASSQALGQNTEAFF; CDR3nt: TGTGCCAGCAGCCAAGCCCTGGGACAGAACACTGAAGCTTTCTTT; v_gene: TRBV3-1/TRBV3-2; abundance: -; j_gene: TRBJ1-1; d_gene: -
CDR3aa: CASTFFGGSSSYGYTF; CDR3nt: TGTGCCAGCACCTTTTTCGGGGGGAGTTCTAGCTATGGCTACACCTTC; v_gene: TRBV7-2; abundance: -; j_gene: TRBJ1-2; d_gene: -
CDR3aa: CASSLDRLYNSPLHF; CDR3nt: TGCGCCAGCAGCTTGGACAGGCTCTATAATTCACCCCTCCACTTT; v_gene: TRBV5-1; abundance: few; j_gene: TRBJ1-6; d_gene: -
CDR3aa: CASSLVAGVDEQFF; CDR3nt: TGCGCCAGCAGCTTGGTGGCAGGGGTGGATGAGCAGTTCTTC; v_gene: TRBV5-1; abundance: -; j_gene: TRBJ2-1; d_gene: -
CDR3aa: CASSLLHEQFF; CDR3nt: TGCGCCAGCAGCTTGCTCCATGAGCAGTTCTTC; v_gene: TRBV5-1; abundance: -; j_gene: TRBJ2-1; d_gene: -
CDR3aa: CASSVGGPGTGELFF; CDR3nt: TGTGCCAGCAGCGTAGGTGGGCCTGGTACCGGGGAGCTGTTTTTT; v_gene: TRBV9; abundance: -; j_gene: TRBJ2-2; d_gene: -
CDR3aa: CASSQVPLGSYNSPLHF; CDR3nt: TGTGCCAGCAGCCAAGTCCCTCTTGGCTCCTATAATTCACCCCTCCACTTT; v_gene: TRBV14; abundance: -; j_gene: TRBJ1-6; d_gene: -
CDR3aa: CASSLMGQTQYF; CDR3nt: TGTGCCAGCAGCTTAATGGGACAGACCCAGTACTTC; v_gene: TRBV11-2; abundance: -; j_gene: TRBJ2-5; d_gene: -
CDR3aa: CASSTENTEAFF; CDR3nt: TGTGCCAGCAGCACGGAAAACACTGAAGCTTTCTTT; v_gene: TRBV5-4; abundance: -; j_gene: TRBJ1-1; d_gene: -
CDR3aa: CASSLSPGSMNTEAFF; CDR3nt: TGCGCCAGCAGTTTAAGTCCGGGGAGCATGAACACTGAAGCTTTCTTT; v_gene: TRBV5-1; abundance: -; j_gene: TRBJ1-1; d_gene: -
CDR3aa: CASSLERVYTGELFF; CDR3nt: TGTGCCAGCAGCTTAGAAAGGGTTTACACCGGGGAGCTGTTTTTT; v_gene: TRBV11-2; abundance: -; j_gene: TRBJ2-2; d_gene: -
CDR3aa: CASNRQGTRELFF; CDR3nt: TGCGCCAGCAACCGACAGGGTACCCGGGAGCTGTTTTTT; v_gene: TRBV10-1; abundance: -; j_gene: TRBJ2-2; d_gene: TRBD1
CDR3aa: CASSILTSTLGNTIYF; CDR3nt: TGTGCCAGTAGTATCCTGACTTCCACGTTGGGAAACACCATATATTTT; v_gene: TRBV19; abundance: -; j_gene: TRBJ1-3; d_gene: -
CDR3aa: CASSQDGRGVEQYF; CDR3nt: TGTGCCAGCAGCCAAGATGGGAGAGGAGTCGAGCAGTACTTC; v_gene: TRBV14; abundance: -; j_gene: TRBJ2-7; d_gene: -
CDR3aa: CASSSQTGSGNTIYF; CDR3nt: TGTGCCAGCTCATCCCAGACAGGCTCTGGAAACACCATATATTTT; v_gene: TRBV18; abundance: -; j_gene: TRBJ1-3; d_gene: -
CDR3aa: CASSSSGKGTNEKLFF; CDR3nt: TGTGCCAGCAGCTCCTCGGGGAAAGGAACAAATGAAAAACTGTTTTTT; v_gene: TRBV5-8; abundance: -; j_gene: TRBJ1-4; d_gene: -